Listed below are T cell receptor beta chains from one sample, sequenced in a study of T cell changes during pregnancy in multiple sclerosis. Assay used: immunoSEQ multiplex PCR; TCRdb lists only in-frame clones, some missing. The repertoire consists of more than 65,000 clones, with roughly nine tenths occurring once and the leading ten covering around 3%. Sequencing used peripheral blood, obtained before pregnancy. These receptors all stem from a female donor with multiple sclerosis, enrolled in a pregnancy study. The CDR3 runs from the conserved cysteine through the conserved F or W. The D gene is left open where the match is weak. Clone size is stated in some rows and not others, as once, few, many or a class when expanded.

d_call	clone_size	v_call	j_call	cdr3_aa	cdr3_nt
TRBD2	-	TRBV11-2	TRBJ2-7	CASSTPGAGAYEQYF	TGTGCCAGCAGCACCCCCGGGGCGGGGGCCTACGAGCAGTACTTC
-	few	TRBV19	TRBJ1-6	CASRIRAGPDSPLHF	TGTGCCAGTAGGATTCGTGCCGGTCCCGATTCACCCCTCCACTTT
-	-	TRBV30	TRBJ1-3	CAWKTPGNSGNTIYF	TGTGCCTGGAAAACACCGGGGAACTCTGGAAACACCATATATTTT
-	-	TRBV30	TRBJ1-2	CAWSPGGAHTF	TGTGCCTGGAGCCCCGGGGGGGCCCACACCTTC
-	-	TRBV9	TRBJ2-5	CASSPRPGSGETQYF	TGTGCCAGCAGCCCCAGGCCTGGGTCGGGGGAGACCCAGTACTTC
-	-	TRBV29-1	TRBJ2-1	CSENRVEQFF	TGCAGCGAGAACAGGGTAGAGCAGTTCTTC
-	-	TRBV12-5	TRBJ2-5	CASDQRGQETQYF	TGTGCTAGTGACCAACGGGGGCAAGAGACCCAGTACTTC
-	-	TRBV11-2	TRBJ1-1	CASSHLTGNTEAFF	TGTGCCAGCAGCCACCTAACAGGGAACACTGAAGCTTTCTTT
TRBD2	-	TRBV10-3	TRBJ2-7	CAIRPERGGNYEQYF	TGTGCCATCAGGCCCGAGCGGGGGGGGAACTACGAGCAGTACTTC
-	-	TRBV7-9	TRBJ1-1	CASSLGGAGGTEAFF	TGTGCCAGCAGCTTGGGGGGGGCTGGGGGCACTGAAGCTTTCTTT
TRBD1	-	TRBV10-3	TRBJ2-7	CAIRGTGEYEQYF	TGTGCCATCAGGGGGACAGGGGAGTACGAGCAGTACTTC
-	-	TRBV9	TRBJ2-7	CASSVTAGPSYEQYF	TGTGCCAGCAGCGTCACCGCGGGCCCCTCCTACGAGCAGTACTTC
TRBD2	once	TRBV6-5	TRBJ2-5	CASSRRGGGEETQYF	TGTGCCAGCAGTCGACGGGGGGGCGGGGAAGAGACCCAGTACTTC
-	-	TRBV5-1	TRBJ1-2	CASSFSEQSYGYTF	TGCGCCAGCAGCTTTTCCGAACAAAGCTATGGCTACACCTTC
-	-	TRBV9	TRBJ2-3	CASSVVSTDTQYF	TGTGCCAGCAGCGTCGTCAGCACAGATACGCAGTATTTT
TRBD2	-	TRBV4-1	TRBJ2-1	CASSQEKRGGLNEQFF	TGCGCCAGCAGCCAAGAGAAGCGGGGGGGCCTCAATGAGCAGTTCTTC